This TCR beta chain was profiled in a study of cytomegalovirus exposure and HLA in healthy donors. Trimming at V came to 2 bases and at J to 8 bases, leaving 4 bases not matched to a gene. Germline CDR1 and CDR2: SGHNT and YENEEA. The CDR3 consists of 15 residues. Primers for the PCR totalled 60 Vbeta and 13 Jbeta. Generated by immunoSEQ multiplex PCR, the TCRdb table keeps only in-frame clones and is missing some. Seen here are about 150,000 clones, approximately 80% observed once, and the top ten hold 2.2%. Concerning this clone itself: Its antigen is still unknown.

Study conclusions and caveats: Some V segments could not be told apart, so they were left out, TRBV6-2 and TRBV6-3 among them.

Sequenced sample: PBMCs. The receptor's source is a young man in good health and CMV-seronegative. This rearrangement joins TRBV11-3 to TRBJ2-1, with 12 bases matching TRBD2. The chain's CDR3 is CASSLLAGGIYEQFF. CDR3 coding DNA: TGTGCCAGCAGCTTACTAGCGGGAGGGATATATGAGCAGTTCTTC.